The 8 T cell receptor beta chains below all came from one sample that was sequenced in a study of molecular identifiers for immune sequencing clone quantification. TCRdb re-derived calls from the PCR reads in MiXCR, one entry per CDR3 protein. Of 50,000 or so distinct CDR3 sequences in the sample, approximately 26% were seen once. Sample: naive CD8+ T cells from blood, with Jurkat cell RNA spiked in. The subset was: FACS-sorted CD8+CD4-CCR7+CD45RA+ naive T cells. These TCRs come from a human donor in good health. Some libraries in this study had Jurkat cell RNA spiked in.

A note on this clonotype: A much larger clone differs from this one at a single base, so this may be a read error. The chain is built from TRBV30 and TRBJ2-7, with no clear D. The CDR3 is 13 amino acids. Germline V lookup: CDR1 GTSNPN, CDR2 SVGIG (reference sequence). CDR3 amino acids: CARSVDPGWEQYF. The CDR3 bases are TGTGCCCGGAGTGTAGACCCAGGATGGGAGCAGTACTTC.

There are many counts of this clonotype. For the CDR3, the DNA is TGTGCCAGCAGCCAAGACGTCGGGGGGCCCTACGAGCAGTACTTC. This gives the protein CASSQDVGGPYEQYF. The V call is TRBV3-1, the J call TRBJ2-7; perhaps TRBD2 as D (7 bases). The CDR3 loop spans 15 amino acids. Germline loops: CDR1 LGHDT, CDR2 YNNKEL (reference sequence). Trimming left V 0 bases short and J 2 bases short, with 11 bases between.

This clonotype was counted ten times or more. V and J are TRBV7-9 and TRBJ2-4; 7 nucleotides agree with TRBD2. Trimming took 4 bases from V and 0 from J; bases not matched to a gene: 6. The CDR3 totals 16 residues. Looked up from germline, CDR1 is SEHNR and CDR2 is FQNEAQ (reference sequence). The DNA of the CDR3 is TGTGCCAGCAGCTCCCCGTCGGGAGGAGCCAAAAACATTCAGTACTTC. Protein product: CASSSPSGGAKNIQYF.

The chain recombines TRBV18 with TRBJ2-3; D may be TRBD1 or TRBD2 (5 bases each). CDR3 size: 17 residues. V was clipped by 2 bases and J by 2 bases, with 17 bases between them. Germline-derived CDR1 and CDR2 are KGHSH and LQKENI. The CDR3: CASSPFGAEEHTDTQYF. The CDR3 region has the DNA TGTGCCAGCTCACCATTCGGGGCCGAAGAACACACAGATACGCAGTATTTT.

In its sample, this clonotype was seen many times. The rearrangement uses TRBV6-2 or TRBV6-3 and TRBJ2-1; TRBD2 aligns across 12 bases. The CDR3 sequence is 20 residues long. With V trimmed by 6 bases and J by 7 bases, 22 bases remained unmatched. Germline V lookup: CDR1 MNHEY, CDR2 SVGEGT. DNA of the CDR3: TGTGCCAGCAGGTCACGGGTAAACCTCCTAGCGGGAGGGCCATATAATGAGCAGTTCTTC. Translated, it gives CASRSRVNLLAGGPYNEQFF.

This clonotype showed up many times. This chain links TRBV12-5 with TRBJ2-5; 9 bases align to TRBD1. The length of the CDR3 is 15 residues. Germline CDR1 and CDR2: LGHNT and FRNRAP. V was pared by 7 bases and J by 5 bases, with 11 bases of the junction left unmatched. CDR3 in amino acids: CASVQGLGTGETQYF. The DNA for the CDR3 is TGTGCTAGTGTTCAAGGACTTGGGACAGGGGAGACCCAGTACTTC.

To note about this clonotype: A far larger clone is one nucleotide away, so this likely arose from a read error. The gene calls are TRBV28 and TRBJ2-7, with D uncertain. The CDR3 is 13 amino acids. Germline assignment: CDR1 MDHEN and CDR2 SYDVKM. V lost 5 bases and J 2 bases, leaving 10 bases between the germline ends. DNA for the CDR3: TGTGCCAGCAGTCTGGACCGACCCTACGAGCAGTACTTC. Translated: CASSLDRPYEQYF.

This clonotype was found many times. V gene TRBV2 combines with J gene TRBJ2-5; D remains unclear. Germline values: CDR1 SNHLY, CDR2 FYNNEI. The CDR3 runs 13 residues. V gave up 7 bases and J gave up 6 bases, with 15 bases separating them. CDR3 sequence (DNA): TGTGCCAGCAAGCCTGTCGTGGCCCAGACCCAGTACTTC. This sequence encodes CASKPVVAQTQYF.